This TCR beta chain came from a study of CD8+ T cells in alopecia areata (dated by TCRdb to 2016 to 2018). Concerning the study at large: The treated patients took part in an open-label pilot trial in which moderate-to-severe alopecia areata was treated with oral tofacitinib at 5 to 10 mg twice daily. Patients received tofacitinib for 6 to 18 months and were then followed off drug for 6 months to check for delayed response and recurrence. The SALT score, which quantifies the percentage of affected scalp surface area, was used to measure disease severity in treated patients. The study used high-throughput TCRbeta sequencing to examine T cell clonal expansion in alopecia areata, in both the C3H/HeJ mouse model and human patients. Scalp tissue and sorted CD4+ and CD8+ peripheral blood T cells from patchy and totalis/universalis alopecia areata patients and from healthy controls were covered by human TCRbeta sequencing. Tofacitinib-treated patients had biopsies at baseline and at 4 and 24 weeks of treatment, with a later scalp biopsy in several patients. Clonality in the scalp was compared among normal scalp (n=4), patchy alopecia areata scalp (n=8), and alopecia totalis/universalis scalp (n=8). The RNA source kit depended on sample type: the PAXgene miRNA kit for fixed scalp, the miRNeasy kit for PBMCs, and the RNeasy kit for mouse skin. Amplification of TCRbeta CDR3 regions was done by immunoSEQ multiplex PCR using 35 Vbeta forward primers and 13 Jbeta reverse primers.

There are 16 amino acids in the CDR3, from cysteine to phenylalanine inclusive. The read is trimmed to its CDR3 DNA, 48 bases read in frame from base 1. The germline V gene (reference sequence) provides CDR1 SGHAT and CDR2 FQDESV. V lost 1 base and J lost 0 bases; the stretch between them is 12 bases long. The library was generated by the immunoSEQ multiplex PCR assay. RNA was extracted from all samples and reverse transcribed into cDNA, which served as template for TCR sequencing. First-strand cDNA was synthesized using SuperScript III with a 2:1 mix of oligo-dT and random hexamers. A synthetic immune receptor repertoire was used to gauge amplification bias, and whatever bias remained was removed computationally. For the original study's pipeline: Raw reads were preprocessed to remove errors, and CDR3 was defined according to IMGT conventions as the region from the conserved cysteine to phenylalanine. Clonality was computed by normalizing Shannon entropy by log2 of the number of productive unique TCRs and subtracting the result from 1. Scalp TCRbeta sequences were cross-referenced with sorted blood CD4 and CD8 repertoires so that the CD4 or CD8 identity of scalp clones could be inferred. TCRdb carries this immuneACCESS record with in-frame sequences only. Its versions omit some clonotypes, under half of them owing to an unresolved V gene in the studies checked, with the rest unexplained. The V and J calls and clone size were taken over from that table, and D and trimming were inferred from the DNA. This sample gives some 120,000 clones in total; around 63% of them show up just once. In total, the top ten clones hold around 6% of the sample.

Study-wide findings and limitations: Unlike mouse skin, which is dominated by gammadelta T cells, normal human skin has resident alphabeta T cells that are also sequenced, and this complicates analysis of the scalp TCR repertoire. With tofacitinib, both scalp clonality and the number of expanded CD8+ clones among the top 100 scalp clones went down significantly. Many expanded lesional clones were found to persist in scalp and blood during tofacitinib treatment, and relapse after treatment cessation may be partly explained by this persistence. Compared with normal scalp, lesional scalp had higher clonality and more expanded CD8+ clones, particularly in alopecia totalis/universalis, a pattern that suggests antigenic drive. Shared TCR sequences between patients were less evident than in mice, which may be partly attributable to HLA diversity in the patient population. Because the treated cohort was small and included a single nonresponder, larger studies are needed to assess links between baseline CD8+ expansion and response.

Read against the paper, the sample's time point label means: less than five weeks on oral tofacitinib. Explained via the paper, the treatment or condition label denotes: oral pan-JAK inhibitor, 5-10 mg twice daily. Lesional scalp punch biopsies and peripheral blood were obtained from alopecia areata patients. PBMCs were separated by density centrifugation and stained for CD3, CD4 and CD8, after which CD4+ and CD8+ T cells were sorted on a FACSAria. As to this clone: Its antigen remains undetermined. Base qualities were left out, and no much larger clone turns up one base away.

The input for sequencing was CD4+ T cells sorted from blood, taken at week 4, from a patient treated with tofacitinib. This sequence uses TRBV11-1 and TRBJ1-2; the D gene is not confidently resolved. The sequence came from a human donor with alopecia areata. The nucleotide sequence is given as TGTGCCAGCAGCTTAGGTGGCCAGATCGCTAACTATGGCTACACCTTC. Its product reads: CASSLGGQIANYGYTF.